Listed here are 28 T cell receptor beta chains from one sample, sequenced in a study of beta chain features in type 1 diabetes. Notes on the study in general: Within each of all four CD4+ subsets, Type 1 diabetes patients had TCRB CDR3s that were moderately but significantly shorter.

What these receptors recognize is not known. The authors reverse transcribed all of the isolated RNA, so sequencing captured expressed TCRB transcripts. Using immunoSEQ multiplex PCR, the repertoire was profiled, and TCRdb retains in-frame clones only, with some absent. The data hold about 260,000 clones, with about 24% observed a single time. Sequenced: naive CD4+ T cells from blood. These receptors came from a woman aged 30 to 39 with type 1 diabetes.

The rearrangement joins TRBV29-1 to TRBJ1-5; TRBD1 agrees at 10 bases. Germline V gene data show CDR1 as SQVTM and CDR2 as ANQGSEA. The V and J ends lost 6 bases and 3 bases, in that order; junction bases with no gene match: 5. The CDR3 covers 14 residues. This CDR3 is CSVTGQGINQPQHF. CDR3 in DNA: TGCAGCGTAACGGGACAGGGGATCAATCAGCCCCAGCATTTT. The whole variable domain, filled in from reference TRBV29-1 and TRBJ1-5, reads SAVISQKPSRDICQRGTSLTIQCQVDSQVTMMFWYRQQPGQSLTLIATANQGSEATYESGFVIDKFPISRPNLTFSTLTVSNMSPEDSSIYLCSVTGQGINQPQHFGDGTRLSIL.

In the case of this clone: This specimen includes other DNA sequences encoding the same CDR3. This chain uses TRBV20-1 with TRBJ2-7; 8 bases are a match to TRBD2. Germline V gene data show CDR1 as DFQATT and CDR2 as SNEGSKA (reference sequence). With V trimmed by 6 bases and J by 7 bases, 5 bases remained unmatched. The CDR3 covers 11 residues. Here the CDR3 reads CSATRGGEQYF. The CDR3 coding sequence is TGCAGTGCGACACGGGGGGGTGAGCAGTACTTC.

The CDR3 DNA reads as TGCAGCGTTGCGACGGGGGATAGCAATCAGCCCCAGCATTTT. Translating it yields CSVATGDSNQPQHF. The chain couples TRBV29-1 to TRBJ1-5; D is perhaps TRBD1 (5 bases). Germline V gives CDR1 SQVTM, CDR2 ANQGSEA. Trimming stripped 4 bases from V and 0 bases from J, with 10 bases between. The CDR3 length is 14 residues.

The chain has TRBV18 and TRBJ2-1, with 10 positions matching TRBD2. Germline CDR1 is KGHSH and CDR2 is LQKENI. The V segment lost 0 bases and the J segment 8 bases; nucleotides outside the gene matches: 4. This CDR3 is built from 15 residues. The CDR3 nucleotides are TGTGCCAGCTCACCACCGGCTAGCGGGAGTCATGAGCAGTTCTTC. Protein product: CASSPPASGSHEQFF.

This sequence joins TRBV30 and TRBJ2-7; a possible D gene is TRBD2 (6 bases). CDR3 length: 12 residues. V lost 0 bases to trimming and J lost 3 bases, with 6 bases between them. Looked up from germline, CDR1 is GTSNPN and CDR2 is SVGIG (reference sequence). The CDR3 nucleotides are TGTGCCTGGAGTGTGACTAGCTACGAGCAGTACTTC. Residues: CAWSVTSYEQYF. Full variable domain (outside the CDR3, taken from reference TRBV30 and TRBJ2-7): SQTIHQWPATLVQPVGSPLSLECTVEGTSNPNLYWYRQAAGRGLQLLFYSVGIGQISSEVPQNLSASRPQDRQFILSSKKLLLSDSGFYLCAWSVTSYEQYFGPGTRLTVT.

This rearrangement joins TRBV29-1 to TRBJ2-7; 11 bases line up with TRBD2. The CDR3 totals 15 residues. Germline CDR1 reads SQVTM; CDR2 reads ANQGSEA. Trimming took 6 bases from V and 5 from J; bases not matched to a gene: 12. The CDR3 DNA follows: TGCAGCGTGAGCCTTAGACTAGCGGGAATCCACGAGCAGTACTTC. Its protein product is CSVSLRLAGIHEQYF.

J is TRBJ2-3 and V is TRBV6-5; 7 bases fit TRBD1. CDR3 length: 12 amino acids. Losses at the gene ends were 9 bases for V and 4 bases for J; bases not matched to a gene: 4. Germline CDR1 MNHEY, CDR2 SVGAGI. The CDR3 loop is CASTGDADTQYF. In nucleotides, the CDR3 is TGTGCCAGTACAGGGGACGCAGATACGCAGTATTTT.

This clone has a handful of counts. The J gene is TRBJ2-3, the V gene TRBV21-1; no DNA check was done on the table's D call, TRBD2. TRBV21-1 counts as a pseudogene. This CDR3 has 16 amino acids. The CDR3 region has the DNA TGTGCCAGCAGCAAAGGTAGCGGGGAGCCCACAGATACGCAGTATTTT. It encodes CASSKGSGEPTDTQYF.

CDR3 in DNA: TGTGCCTGGAGCGGGGGACTAGCGACGGGGGAGCTGTTTTTT. This translates into CAWSGGLATGELFF. This chain uses TRBV30 with TRBJ2-2; TRBD2 matches 10 bases. The CDR3 spans 14 residues. V was pared by 3 bases and J by 8 bases, with 6 bases of the junction left unmatched. The germline V gene has CDR1 GTSNPN and CDR2 SVGIG (reference sequence).

This chain links TRBV2 with TRBJ1-5; D may be TRBD1 (5 bases). From germline, CDR1 is SNHLY and CDR2 FYNNEI. Trimming left V 5 bases short and J 5 bases short, with 13 bases between. The CDR3 sequence is 14 residues long. The CDR3: CASSPGDGDQPQHF. The CDR3 DNA sequence: TGTGCCAGCAGTCCGGGGGACGGCGATCAGCCCCAGCATTTT.

The gene calls are TRBV6-1 and TRBJ2-7, with 7 bases matching TRBD2. Germline assignment: CDR1 MNHNS and CDR2 SASEGT. V lost 3 bases, J lost 2 bases, and 4 bases stayed unmatched. The CDR3 length is 14 residues. The CDR3, as DNA: TGTGCCAGCAGTGAGAGCGGGATCCCCTACGAGCAGTACTTC. As protein: CASSESGIPYEQYF.

A few counts support this clone. The chain joins TRBV5-1 to TRBJ2-1; D is perhaps TRBD2 (5 bases). Per the germline V gene, CDR1 is SGHRS and CDR2 is YFSETQ. The CDR3 sequence is 12 residues long. V dropped 4 bases and J dropped 7 bases, with 9 bases sitting between them. The CDR3 DNA is TGCGCCAGCAGCGGGAGCCGGAATGAGCAGTTCTTC. Residues: CASSGSRNEQFF.

The chain recombines TRBV30 with TRBJ1-1; TRBD1 is a possible D gene (5 bases). The V end was cut by 3 bases, the J end by 7 bases, with 12 bases between. Looked up from germline, CDR1 is GTSNPN and CDR2 is SVGIG (reference sequence). The CDR3 length is 12 residues. The CDR3 nucleotides are TGTGCCTGGAGCGCATATACAGGTGAAGCTTTCTTT. Translation gives CAWSAYTGEAFF.

This clone was detected a few times. V gene TRBV29-1 combines with J gene TRBJ1-5, with 7 bases identical to TRBD1. This CDR3 spans 14 amino acids. Losses at the gene ends were 5 bases for V and 2 bases for J; bases not matched to a gene: 6. The germline V gene has CDR1 SQVTM and CDR2 ANQGSEA. CDR3: CSVKQGPGNQPQHF. CDR3 DNA sequence: TGCAGCGTTAAACAGGGGCCGGGCAATCAGCCCCAGCATTTT.

The chain couples TRBV25-1 to TRBJ2-7; 8 bases match TRBD2. CDR1 is MGHDK, CDR2 SYGVNS, per germline. The V gene end was trimmed by 3 bases and the J gene end by 4 bases; junction bases not matched to a gene: 5. The CDR3 length is 14 residues. The CDR3 loop reads CASSDTSGSYEQYF. The CDR3 DNA is TGTGCCAGCAGTGATACTAGCGGCTCATACGAGCAGTACTTC.

This rearrangement joins TRBV30 to TRBJ2-1, with TRBD2 identical over 11 bases. With V trimmed by 3 bases and J by 0 bases, 7 bases remained unmatched. Looked up from germline, CDR1 is GTSNPN and CDR2 is SVGIG (reference sequence). The length of the CDR3 is 17 residues. The CDR3 nucleotides are TGTGCCTGGAGACTCCCGGGACTAGCGGACTCCTACAATGAGCAGTTCTTC. Residues: CAWRLPGLADSYNEQFF.

This clone was counted a few times. V and J are TRBV18 and TRBJ2-1, with 8 nucleotides matching TRBD2. V shed 6 bases and J 5 bases; nucleotides not matched to a gene: 9. CDR1 is KGHSH, CDR2 LQKENI, per germline. The CDR3 has 15 residues. The CDR3 nucleotides are TGTGCCAGCTCTGTGGGAACGGGAGGGAACAATGAGCAGTTCTTC. Its protein is CASSVGTGGNNEQFF.

This clone was seen a few times. The V gene is TRBV12-5, the J gene TRBJ2-5, with 11 bases fitting TRBD2. This CDR3 comprises 15 residues. V was clipped by 7 bases and J by 1 base; unmatched bases: 5. CDR1 is LGHNT and CDR2 is FRNRAP in the germline V gene. The chain's CDR3 is CASAGTSGAQETQYF. CDR3 DNA: TGTGCTAGTGCCGGGACTAGCGGAGCCCAAGAGACCCAGTACTTC.

The rearrangement links TRBV10-3 to TRBJ2-1; D gene uncertain. Germline CDR1 ENHRY, CDR2 SYGVKD. This CDR3 region has 13 residues. This CDR3 reads CAHALADYNEQFF. The DNA for the CDR3 is TGTGCTCATGCCTTGGCCGACTACAATGAGCAGTTCTTC.

The rearrangement joins TRBV23-1 to TRBJ2-5; 8 positions agree with TRBD1. Being an ORF, TRBV23-1 has a function that is uncertain. The CDR3 contains 15 residues. V lost 2 bases to trimming and J lost 2 bases; unmatched junction nucleotides: 4. In DNA form, the CDR3 reads TGCGCCAGCAGTCAAGTGACAGGGGTTCAAGAGACCCAGTACTTC. This gives the protein CASSQVTGVQETQYF.

This clone appeared a single time. This chain joins TRBV27 and TRBJ2-7, with 7 bases matching TRBD1. Germline CDR1 reads MNHEY; CDR2 reads SMNVEV (reference sequence). J was trimmed by 4 bases and V by 4 bases; bases with no gene match: 4. This CDR3 region has 13 residues. CDR3: CASSSPGQYEQYF. The CDR3 nucleotides are TGTGCCAGCAGTTCCCCGGGACAGTACGAGCAGTACTTC.

The rearrangement links TRBV29-1 to TRBJ2-3; tentative D call: TRBD1 (5 bases). The CDR3 runs 15 residues. V lost 4 bases to trimming and J lost 5 bases, with 19 bases between them. CDR1 SQVTM and CDR2 ANQGSEA come from the germline V gene. The CDR3 DNA sequence: TGCAGCGTTGGGGGCGACGGTCACCCCGGAGATACGCAGTATTTT. Protein sequence: CSVGGDGHPGDTQYF.

The chain links TRBV6-6 to TRBJ2-1, with 7 bases that match TRBD1. With 2 bases clipped from V and 5 bases from J, the junction kept 6 bases outside the gene matches. Germline V gene lookup returns CDR1 MNHNY and CDR2 SVGAGI (reference sequence). The CDR3 spans 15 residues. In nucleotides, the CDR3 is TGTGCCAGCAGTTACCGGGGACAGTCAGACAATGAGCAGTTCTTC. It yields the protein CASSYRGQSDNEQFF.

This clone was counted only a few times. This chain links TRBV5-1 with TRBJ2-2, with D unclear. Germline CDR1 reads SGHRS; CDR2 reads YFSETQ. The CDR3 has 12 amino acids. V gave up 9 bases and J gave up 0 bases, with 6 bases separating them. The CDR3 is CATGANTGELFF. Here the CDR3 DNA reads TGCGCCACCGGTGCGAACACCGGGGAGCTGTTTTTT.

V gene TRBV5-1 combines with J gene TRBJ2-1; TRBD2 matches at 9 bases. J gave up 7 bases and V 7 bases, and 12 bases lay outside the gene matches. Germline V gene data show CDR1 as SGHRS and CDR2 as YFSETQ. There are 15 residues in the CDR3. CDR3 in DNA: TGCGCCAGCCGCCCAGGGACTAGCAATAGGAATGAGCAGTTCTTC. Residues: CASRPGTSNRNEQFF. Variable domain in full (rest from reference TRBV5-1 and TRBJ2-1): KAGVTQTPRYLIKTRGQQVTLSCSPISGHRSVSWYQQTPGQGLQFLFEYFSETQRNKGNFPGRFSGRQFSNSRSEMNVSTLELGDSALYLCASRPGTSNRNEQFFGPGTRLTVL.

This clone came up a few times. The chain joins TRBV30 to TRBJ2-4; no reliable D call. Trimming took off 5 bases at V and 2 bases at J, with 10 bases between the two ends. The CDR3 runs 13 residues. CDR1 and CDR2 from the germline V gene are GTSNPN and SVGIG (reference sequence). The CDR3 protein is CAWERVPKNIQYF. CDR3 DNA: TGTGCCTGGGAAAGAGTACCCAAAAACATTCAGTACTTC.

Remarks on this clone: The sample carries other DNA sequences with the same CDR3. The V call is TRBV11-2, the J call TRBJ2-1; tentative D call: TRBD2 (5 bases). Germline V gene lookup returns CDR1 SGHAT and CDR2 FQNNGV. The CDR3 runs to 15 residues. The V end lost 5 bases, the J end lost 0 bases, and 11 bases lay between the germline ends. CDR3: CASSLGDSSYNEQFF. Here the CDR3 DNA reads TGTGCCAGCAGCCTCGGGGATAGCTCCTACAATGAGCAGTTCTTC.

This clone was found once. CDR3 nucleotide sequence: TGTGCCACCAGCAGAGATTGGGGGGATGAATACGAGCAGTACTTC. This sequence encodes CATSRDWGDEYEQYF. The rearrangement uses TRBV15 and TRBJ2-7; TRBD2 might be the D (6 bases). Germline CDR1 is LNHNV and CDR2 is YYDKDF (reference sequence). The CDR3 consists of 15 residues. Trimming stripped 0 bases from V and 4 bases from J, with 13 bases between.